This TCR beta chain was identified during a study of patients and donors after allogeneic stem cell transplantation. This CDR3 has 12 residues. V dropped 0 bases and J dropped 7 bases, with 5 bases sitting between them. The germline CDR1 and CDR2 sequences are SGHRS and YFSETQ. TCRdb independently ran MiXCR on the RT-PCR reads; one entry per CDR3 protein. Counted here are about 87,000 distinct CDR3 sequences, around 5% occurring once; the ten biggest clones make up around 3%. The V and J genes are TRBV5-1 and TRBJ2-1; D is unclear. The source is a human donor who was either an allogeneic HSCT recipient or a stem cell or donor lymphocyte infusion donor (not recorded which). It is not recorded whose cells these are; they may come from a transplant donor. Sequenced: blood, either unsorted or a sorted T cell fraction (not recorded which). The CDR3 loop is CASSLGSNEQFF. The CDR3 coding sequence is TGCGCCAGCAGCTTGGGAAGTAATGAGCAGTTCTTC.